The present T cell receptor (beta chain) was sequenced within a study of cytomegalovirus exposure and HLA in healthy donors. Findings of the study overall: The CMV antigen specificity of a few CMV-associated chains was confirmed through in vitro analysis. Roughly uniform sequencing depth across donors was assumed, possibly incorrectly.

Primers for the PCR totalled 60 Vbeta and 13 Jbeta. Here immunoSEQ multiplex PCR was the method, and the copy in TCRdb shows in-frame clones only, minus some. In the table there are under 150,000 clones, over 75% of which are singletons. In the case of this clone: Antigen unknown.

The origin of this receptor is a man under 40 in good health and CMV-seronegative. Sequenced: PBMCs.

The CDR3 bases are TGCGCCAGCAGCTTGGGACTAGCTCGTGGGGAGACCCAGTACTTC. Translating it yields CASSLGLARGETQYF. This chain connects TRBV5-1 to TRBJ2-5; 7 bases map to TRBD2. CDR3 size: 15 residues. Germline CDR1 and CDR2: SGHRS and YFSETQ. The junction had 7 bases not matched to a gene; V was cut back by 0 bases and J by 5 bases.